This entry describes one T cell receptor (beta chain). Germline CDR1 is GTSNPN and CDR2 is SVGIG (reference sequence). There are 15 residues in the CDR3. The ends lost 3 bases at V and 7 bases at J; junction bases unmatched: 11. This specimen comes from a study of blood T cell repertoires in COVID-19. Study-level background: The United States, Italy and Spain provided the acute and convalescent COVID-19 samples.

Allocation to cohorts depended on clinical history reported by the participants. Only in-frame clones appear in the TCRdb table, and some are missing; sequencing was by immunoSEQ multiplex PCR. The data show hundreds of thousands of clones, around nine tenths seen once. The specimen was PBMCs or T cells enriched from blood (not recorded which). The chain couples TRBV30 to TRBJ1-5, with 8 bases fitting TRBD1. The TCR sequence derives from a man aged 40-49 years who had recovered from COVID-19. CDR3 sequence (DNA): TGTGCCTGGAGCGGTTGGGGCAGGGGGCAACAGCCCCAGCATTTT. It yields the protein CAWSGWGRGQQPQHF.